This T cell receptor beta chain was captured in a study of OX40 agonist ivuxolimab in advanced cancers. Clones were read by immunoSEQ multiplex PCR, and TCRdb kept only the in-frame ones, dropping some. The sample contains approximately 76,000 clones, about 94% of which appear only once. This clone was recorded once. Its antigen is not identified. Regarding the study as a whole: Patients who responded partially at 0.1-3.0 mg/kg showed clonal expansion ranking among the lowest.

With 6 bases clipped from V and 11 bases from J, the junction kept 6 bases outside the gene matches. The germline V gene has CDR1 MNHEY and CDR2 SMNVEV (reference sequence). CDR3 size: 13 residues. This TCR was recovered from an adult with an advanced solid tumor such as melanoma, head and neck, liver or kidney cancer. The V and J genes are TRBV27 and TRBJ1-6; 8 nucleotides align to TRBD1. The sequences come from CD4+ or CD8+ T cells sorted from blood, collected in a trial of the OX40 agonist ivuxolimab. For the CDR3, the DNA is TGTGCCAGCAGCGACAGGGGCTTGACACCCCTCCACTTT. Translation: CASSDRGLTPLHF.